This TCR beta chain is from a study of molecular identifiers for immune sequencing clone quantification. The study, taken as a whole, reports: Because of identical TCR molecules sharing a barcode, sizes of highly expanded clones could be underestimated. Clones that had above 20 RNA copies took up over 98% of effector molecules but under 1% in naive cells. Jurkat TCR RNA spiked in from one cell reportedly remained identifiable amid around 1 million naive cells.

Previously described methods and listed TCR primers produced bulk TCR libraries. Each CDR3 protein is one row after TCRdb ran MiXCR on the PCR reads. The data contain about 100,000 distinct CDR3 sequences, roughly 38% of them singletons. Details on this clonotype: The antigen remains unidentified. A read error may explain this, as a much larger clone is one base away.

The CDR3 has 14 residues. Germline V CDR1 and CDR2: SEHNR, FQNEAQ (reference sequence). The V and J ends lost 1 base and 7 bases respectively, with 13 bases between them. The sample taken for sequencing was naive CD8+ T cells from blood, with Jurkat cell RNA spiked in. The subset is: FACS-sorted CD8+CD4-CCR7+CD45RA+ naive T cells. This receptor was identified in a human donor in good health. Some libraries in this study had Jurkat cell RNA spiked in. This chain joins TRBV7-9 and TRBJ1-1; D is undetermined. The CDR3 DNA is TGTGCCAGCAGCTTAGATCGAATTCAGGTTGAAGCTTTCTTT. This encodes CASSLDRIQVEAFF.